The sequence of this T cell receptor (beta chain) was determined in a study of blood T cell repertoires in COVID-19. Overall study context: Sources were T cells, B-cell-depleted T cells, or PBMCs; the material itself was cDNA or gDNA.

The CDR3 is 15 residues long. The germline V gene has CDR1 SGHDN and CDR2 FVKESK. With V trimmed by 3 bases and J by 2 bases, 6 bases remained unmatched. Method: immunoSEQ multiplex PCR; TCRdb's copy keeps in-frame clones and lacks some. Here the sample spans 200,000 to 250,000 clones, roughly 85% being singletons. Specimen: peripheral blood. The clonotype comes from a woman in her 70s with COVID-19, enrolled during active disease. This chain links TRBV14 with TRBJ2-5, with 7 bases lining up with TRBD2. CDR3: CASSQVGLRQETQYF. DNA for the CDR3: TGTGCCAGCAGCCAGGTGGGACTACGACAAGAGACCCAGTACTTC.